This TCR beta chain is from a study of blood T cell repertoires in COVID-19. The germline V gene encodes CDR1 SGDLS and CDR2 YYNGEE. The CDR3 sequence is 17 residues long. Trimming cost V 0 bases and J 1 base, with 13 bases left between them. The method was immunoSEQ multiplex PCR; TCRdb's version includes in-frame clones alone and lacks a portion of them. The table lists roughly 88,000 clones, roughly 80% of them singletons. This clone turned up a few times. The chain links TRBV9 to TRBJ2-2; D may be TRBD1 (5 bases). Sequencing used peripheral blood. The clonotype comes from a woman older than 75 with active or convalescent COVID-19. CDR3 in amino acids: CASSVGLGRGNTGELFF. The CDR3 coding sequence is TGTGCCAGCAGCGTAGGGCTGGGTAGGGGGAACACCGGGGAGCTGTTTTTT.